A single sample is the source of the 18 T cell receptor beta chains below, sequenced in a study of cytomegalovirus exposure and HLA in healthy donors. Primers included in the PCR were 60 Vbeta and 13 Jbeta primers. Only in-frame clones appear in the TCRdb table, and some are missing; sequencing was by immunoSEQ multiplex PCR. Here the sample spans about 180,000 clones, 75% to 80% being singletons. Sequencing was done on a sample of PBMCs. The receptors come from a man in his forties in good health and CMV-seropositive.

This chain connects TRBV29-1 to TRBJ1-2; 11 nucleotides match TRBD1. From germline, CDR1 is SQVTM and CDR2 ANQGSEA. The junction had 8 bases not matched to a gene; V was cut back by 6 bases and J by 5 bases. The CDR3 has 14 residues. The CDR3 DNA reads TGCAGCGTCGACGGACAGGGGGCGGGATATGGCTACACCTTC. Amino acids: CSVDGQGAGYGYTF.

The CDR3 coding sequence is TGTGCCAGTAGTAGCCAGGGACAAGAGACCCAGTACTTC. It translates to CASSSQGQETQYF. The V and J genes are TRBV19 and TRBJ2-5; TRBD1 is a possible D gene (5 bases). Per the germline V gene, CDR1 is LNHDA and CDR2 is SQIVND (reference sequence). The CDR3 has 13 amino acids. Trimming removed 4 bases at V and 2 bases at J, with 8 bases between.

This chain links TRBV10-3 with TRBJ2-1; 9 positions match TRBD2. V dropped 11 bases and J dropped 4; count of bases not matched to a gene: 12. Germline V gives CDR1 ENHRY, CDR2 SYGVKD. The CDR3 length is 15 residues. The CDR3 DNA follows: TGTGCCCTCGCAAGTAGCGGGAGCCCTTACAATGAGCAGTTCTTC. This encodes CALASSGSPYNEQFF.

This clone came up a few times. The rearrangement joins TRBV25-1 to TRBJ1-4; D is undetermined. The length of the CDR3 is 13 residues. Germline CDR1 is MGHDK and CDR2 is SYGVNS. Trimming shortened V by 5 bases and J by 11 bases, and 15 bases separated the two germline ends. The CDR3 protein is CASSPSDGLKLFF. The CDR3 nucleotides read TGTGCCAGCAGTCCTTCCGACGGGTTGAAACTGTTTTTT.

The genes are TRBV28 and TRBJ2-1; D not resolved. This CDR3 comprises 13 residues. Per germline, CDR1 MDHEN and CDR2 SYDVKM. V lost 6 bases and J lost 3, with 9 bases in between. CDR3 sequence reads: CASRWSGYNEQFF. As DNA, the CDR3 is TGTGCCAGCAGGTGGTCCGGCTACAATGAGCAGTTCTTC. The complete variable domain, with remaining parts taken from reference TRBV28 and TRBJ2-1, reads DVKVTQSSRYLVKRTGEKVFLECVQDMDHENMFWYRQDPGLGLRLIYFSYDVKMKEKGDIPEGYSVSREKKERFSLILESASTNQTSMYLCASRWSGYNEQFFGPGTRLTVL.

The genes are TRBV19 and TRBJ2-2, with 9 bases that match TRBD1. Germline V gene sequence: CDR1 LNHDA, CDR2 SQIVND (reference sequence). This CDR3 is built from 13 residues. Trimming at V came to 7 bases and at J to 6 bases, leaving 3 bases not matched to a gene. For the CDR3, the DNA is TGTGCCAGTAACAGGGGGCCGTCCGGGGAGCTGTTTTTT. Translated: CASNRGPSGELFF.

This clone was recorded once. The gene calls are TRBV5-6 and TRBJ2-4, with unresolved D. The CDR3 contains 16 residues. With 6 bases removed from V and 0 bases from J, the gap between germline ends came to 16 bases. The germline V gene has CDR1 SGHDT and CDR2 YYEEEE. DNA for the CDR3: TGTGCCAGCACTAGGCCCGACTTTAGAGCCAAAAACATTCAGTACTTC. Residues: CASTRPDFRAKNIQYF.

This clone was seen a single time. The chain combines TRBV6-1 with TRBJ2-1, with D tentatively TRBD1 (5 bases). This CDR3 has 13 residues. The V gene's germline CDR1 is MNHNS and CDR2 SASEGT. V was clipped by 5 bases and J by 10 bases, with 15 bases between them. CDR3 residues: CASSRDSGQEQFF. The CDR3 DNA follows: TGTGCCAGCAGTCGAGACAGTGGGCAGGAGCAGTTCTTC.

The chain recombines TRBV18 with TRBJ2-5, with D perhaps matching TRBD1 (6 bases). Germline CDR1 KGHSH, CDR2 LQKENI. This CDR3 is built from 12 residues. Trimming removed 3 bases from V and 4 bases from J, with 6 bases in between. The CDR3 DNA sequence: TGTGCCAGCTCACCGGGGGCAGAGACCCAGTACTTC. Encoded protein: CASSPGAETQYF.

This clone was seen just once. CDR3 DNA: TGTGCCAGCAGCTTAGCAGGCAGGGGGGAGGACAATGAGCAGTTCTTC. It yields the protein CASSLAGRGEDNEQFF. The chain carries TRBV7-9 and TRBJ2-1; maybe TRBD1 (7 bases). Germline CDR1 is SEHNR and CDR2 is FQNEAQ (reference sequence). V lost 0 bases and J 5 bases, leaving 14 bases between the germline ends. This CDR3 is built from 16 residues.

DNA of the CDR3: TGTGCCAGTAGTCTCTCGAGGGTCAATCAGCCCCAGCATTTT. Translation gives CASSLSRVNQPQHF. V and J are TRBV19 and TRBJ1-5; no clear D. Germline V gene data show CDR1 as LNHDA and CDR2 as SQIVND (reference sequence). V was cut by 5 bases and J by 3 bases, with 11 bases left in between. The CDR3 loop spans 14 amino acids.

The gene calls are TRBV12-5 and TRBJ1-6; unclear D gene. Per germline, CDR1 LGHNT and CDR2 FRNRAP. The V gene lost 0 bases and the J gene lost 11 bases, with 14 bases spanning the gap. The CDR3 is made up of 15 amino acids. The CDR3 DNA sequence: TGTGCTAGTGGTTTGGTACTGGCAGGCGGGACACCCCTCCACTTT. As protein: CASGLVLAGGTPLHF.

This sequence joins TRBV6-5 and TRBJ2-1; D not certain. Germline lookup yields CDR1 MNHEY and CDR2 SVGAGI. The CDR3 runs to 11 residues. Trimming stripped 6 bases from V and 7 bases from J, with 7 bases between. DNA for the CDR3: TGTGCCAGCAGCCTCAGGAATGAGCAGTTCTTC. This translates into CASSLRNEQFF.

The rearrangement links TRBV4-2 to TRBJ1-1; 7 positions agree with TRBD1. Germline CDR1 and CDR2: LGHNA and YNFKEQ. J was trimmed by 1 base and V by 0 bases; bases with no gene match: 5. This CDR3 has 16 amino acids. The CDR3 here is CASSQDTDRPNTEAFF. In DNA form, the CDR3 reads TGTGCCAGCAGCCAAGATACGGACAGGCCGAACACTGAAGCTTTCTTT.

This rearrangement joins TRBV10-3 to TRBJ1-4; a possible D gene is TRBD1 (5 bases). The CDR3 extends over 14 amino acids. Germline CDR1 reads ENHRY; CDR2 reads SYGVKD. Trimming removed 6 bases at V and 5 bases at J, with 13 bases between. The CDR3 spells CAIRGDRRNEKLFF. DNA of the CDR3: TGTGCCATCAGGGGTGACAGAAGAAATGAAAAACTGTTTTTT.

The chain recombines TRBV15 with TRBJ1-2; TRBD1 might be the D (5 bases). Germline V gives CDR1 LNHNV, CDR2 YYDKDF (reference sequence). The CDR3 sequence is 15 residues long. The V end lost 5 bases, the J end lost 6 bases, and 19 bases lay between the germline ends. CDR3 sequence reads: CATSSPMGGRHGYTF. CDR3 sequence (DNA): TGTGCCACCAGCTCCCCGATGGGGGGGAGGCATGGCTACACCTTC. Full variable domain (missing parts from reference TRBV15 and TRBJ1-2): DAMVIQNPRYQVTQFGKPVTLSCSQTLNHNVMYWYQQKSSQAPKLLFHYYDKDFNNEADTPDNFQSRRPNTSFCFLDIRSPGLGDTAMYLCATSSPMGGRHGYTFGSGTRLTVV.

This clone occurred a few times. The CDR3: CASSLYPGADTGELFF. In DNA, the CDR3 is TGTGCCAGCAGCTTATATCCAGGGGCTGACACCGGGGAGCTGTTTTTT. V and J are TRBV7-3 and TRBJ2-2; D may be TRBD1 (6 bases). Germline-derived CDR1 and CDR2 are SGHTA and FQGTGA. The CDR3 runs 16 residues. Trimming left V 2 bases short and J 3 bases short, with 13 bases between.

The V call is TRBV6-6, the J call TRBJ1-3, with TRBD1 matching over 7 bases. Germline V gene sequence: CDR1 MNHNY, CDR2 SVGAGI (reference sequence). CDR3 length: 12 amino acids. J lost 2 bases, V lost 8 bases, and 0 bases had no gene match. The CDR3 protein is CASGTAGNTIYF. The CDR3 coding sequence is TGTGCCAGCGGGACAGCTGGAAACACCATATATTTT.